What follows are 26 T cell receptor beta chains derived from one specimen sequenced in a study of cytotoxic CD8 clonotypes in ibrutinib-treated CLL. Profiling relied on immunoSEQ multiplex PCR, and the TCRdb table lists in-frame clones only, not all of them. The data contain fewer than 400,000 clones, 67% of them singletons. The input for sequencing was PBMCs, taken after 36 months of ibrutinib treatment. The receptors here all came from a human donor with chronic lymphocytic leukemia.

J is TRBJ2-2 and V is TRBV4-1; D is possibly TRBD1 (6 bases). The CDR3 is made up of 15 amino acids. From germline, CDR1 is MGHRA and CDR2 YSYEKL. The V and J ends lost 6 bases and 5 bases respectively, with 16 bases between them. Here the CDR3 DNA reads TGCGCCAGCAGATACAGGGTCGAGGGAACCGGGGAGCTGTTTTTT. It specifies CASRYRVEGTGELFF.

The chain joins TRBV29-1 to TRBJ2-3; D uncertain. Germline-derived CDR1 and CDR2 are SQVTM and ANQGSEA. The CDR3 is made up of 12 amino acids. The V gene lost 6 bases and the J gene lost 0 bases, with 7 bases spanning the gap. Here the CDR3 reads CSVQQSTDTQYF. The CDR3 nucleotides are TGCAGCGTCCAGCAGAGCACAGATACGCAGTATTTT.

This clone was counted a few times. The rearrangement joins TRBV18 to TRBJ2-3, with D possibly matching TRBD2 (6 bases). CDR3 size: 14 residues. V dropped 3 bases and J dropped 0 bases, with 7 bases sitting between them. The germline V gene has CDR1 KGHSH and CDR2 LQKENI. The CDR3 spells CASSPRESTDTQYF. The CDR3 nucleotides read TGTGCCAGCTCACCCCGGGAGAGCACAGATACGCAGTATTTT.

The V and J genes are TRBV7-9 and TRBJ2-3; TRBD2 aligns across 8 bases. V was clipped by 5 bases and J by 3 bases; unmatched bases: 7. This CDR3 comprises 15 residues. Germline V gives CDR1 SEHNR, CDR2 FQNEAQ (reference sequence). For the CDR3, the DNA is TGTGCCAGCAGCGCCCACGGGACTAGTACAGATACGCAGTATTTT. This codes for CASSAHGTSTDTQYF.

The chain combines TRBV18 with TRBJ2-5; no clear D gene. V lost 2 bases to trimming and J lost 1 base, with 11 bases between them. Germline V gene sequence: CDR1 KGHSH, CDR2 LQKENI. This CDR3 region has 15 residues. The CDR3 region is CASSPISRSQETQYF. CDR3 nucleotide sequence: TGTGCCAGCTCACCAATCTCGCGGTCCCAAGAGACCCAGTACTTC.

J is TRBJ1-1 and V is TRBV10-3; 7 bases are shared with TRBD1. The CDR3 has 14 amino acids. The V segment lost 2 bases and the J segment 11 bases; nucleotides outside the gene matches: 11. From germline, CDR1 is ENHRY and CDR2 SYGVKD. CDR3 sequence: CAISEPTGTYGAFF. The CDR3 bases are TGTGCCATCAGTGAGCCGACAGGGACCTACGGGGCTTTCTTT.

The chain combines TRBV9 with TRBJ2-7; 11 positions agree with TRBD1. CDR1 and CDR2 (germline): SGDLS, YYNGEE. The CDR3 is 17 residues long. Trimming took 0 bases from V and 6 from J; bases not matched to a gene: 11. The CDR3 reads CASSVDPGTGGYSEQYF. Written as DNA, the CDR3 is TGTGCCAGCAGCGTAGATCCCGGGACAGGGGGATATTCCGAGCAGTACTTC.

This chain uses TRBV29-1 with TRBJ2-7; 8 bases map to TRBD1. The CDR3 sequence is 13 residues long. The germline CDR1 and CDR2 sequences are SQVTM and ANQGSEA. Trimming at V came to 6 bases and at J to 0 bases, leaving 4 bases not matched to a gene. For the CDR3, the DNA is TGCAGCGTCGGACAGGGCAGCTCCTACGAGCAGTACTTC. Its translation is CSVGQGSSYEQYF.

The rearrangement links TRBV13 to TRBJ2-7, with D tentatively TRBD1 or TRBD2 (5 bases each). The germline V gene encodes CDR1 PRHDT and CDR2 FYEKMQ (reference sequence). V lost 10 bases and J lost 3, with 16 bases in between. The CDR3 is made up of 13 amino acids. The CDR3, as DNA: TGTGCCACCCAAAAGGGACGGTACTACGAGCAGTACTTC. Amino acids: CATQKGRYYEQYF.

The chain employs TRBV5-4 and TRBJ2-4, with D possibly matching TRBD2 (6 bases). CDR3 length equals 18 residues. Germline-derived CDR1 and CDR2 are SGHNT and YYREEE (reference sequence). V gave up 4 bases and J gave up 0 bases, with 20 bases separating them. The CDR3 DNA follows: TGTGCCAGCAGCCCTCCTGCCAGTAGGGGACTAGCCAAAAACATTCAGTACTTC. It encodes CASSPPASRGLAKNIQYF.

The V and J genes are TRBV7-6 and TRBJ2-3, with 7 nucleotides matching TRBD1. J lost 3 bases, V lost 5 bases, and 11 bases had no gene match. This CDR3 contains 16 residues. Germline CDR1 reads SGHVS; CDR2 reads FNYEAQ. This CDR3 is CASSARQGKRTDTQYF. CDR3 DNA sequence: TGTGCCAGCAGCGCTCGACAGGGAAAACGAACAGATACGCAGTATTTT.

This chain links TRBV11-2 with TRBJ2-2; D might be TRBD1 or TRBD2, each matching 7 bases. The CDR3 loop spans 16 amino acids. Germline V CDR1 and CDR2: SGHAT, FQNNGV. V lost 5 bases and J lost 4, with 17 bases in between. The CDR3 DNA reads TGTGCCAGCAGCCACGCAGGGGGGGCTGGCACCGGGGAGCTGTTTTTT. Residues: CASSHAGGAGTGELFF.

The chain couples TRBV5-1 to TRBJ2-1, with D perhaps matching TRBD1 or TRBD2 (5 bases each). The germline V gene has CDR1 SGHRS and CDR2 YFSETQ. This CDR3 has 21 amino acids. V shed 4 bases and J shed 6 bases, with 35 bases lying between them. The CDR3 loop reads CASSLYPRILAPSPRGNEQFF. The DNA for the CDR3 is TGCGCCAGCAGCCTGTACCCACGAATCCTAGCCCCGAGTCCTAGGGGCAATGAGCAGTTCTTC.

V and J are TRBV5-4 and TRBJ2-2; D may be TRBD1 or TRBD2 (7 bases each). CDR1 SGHNT and CDR2 YYREEE come from the germline V gene (reference sequence). This CDR3 is 16 amino acids long. The V end lost 2 bases, the J end lost 7 bases, and 18 bases lay between the germline ends. Here the CDR3 reads CASSFFGRGLGGELFF. The CDR3 DNA follows: TGTGCCAGCAGCTTTTTTGGGAGGGGGCTCGGCGGGGAGCTGTTTTTT.

The V gene is TRBV7-9, the J gene TRBJ2-5, with D tentatively TRBD2 (7 bases). CDR1 is SEHNR and CDR2 is FQNEAQ in the germline V gene (reference sequence). CDR3 length: 17 amino acids. Trimming took 1 base from V and 5 from J, leaving 20 bases between them. The CDR3 loop is CASSLVTGRGSPETQYF. CDR3 coding DNA: TGTGCCAGCAGCTTAGTCACAGGGAGGGGATCACCGGAGACCCAGTACTTC. Drawing the rest from reference TRBV7-9 and TRBJ2-5, the complete variable domain is DTGVSQNPRHKITKRGQNVTFRCDPISEHNRLYWYRQTLGQGPEFLTYFQNEAQLEKSRLLSDRFSAERPKGSFSTLEIQRTEQGDSAMYLCASSLVTGRGSPETQYFGPGTRLLVL.

This chain uses TRBV18 with TRBJ2-3; D is possibly TRBD1 (6 bases). CDR3 length: 16 residues. Trimming removed 3 bases from V and 2 bases from J, with 15 bases in between. The germline CDR1 and CDR2 sequences are KGHSH and LQKENI. CDR3: CASSPTAGQTTDTQYF. CDR3 nucleotides: TGTGCCAGCTCACCGACGGCAGGACAGACCACAGATACGCAGTATTTT. The full variable domain, completed using reference TRBV18 and TRBJ2-3, is NAGVMQNPRHLVRRRGQEARLRCSPMKGHSHVYWYRQLPEEGLKFMVYLQKENIIDESGMPKERFSAEFPKEGPSILRIQQVVRGDSAAYFCASSPTAGQTTDTQYFGPGTRLTVL.

This chain connects TRBV6-5 to TRBJ2-1, with a possible D match to TRBD2 (6 bases). In germline, CDR1 is MNHEY, CDR2 SVGAGI. The CDR3 runs 13 residues. Trimming left V 0 bases short and J 7 bases short, with 7 bases between. The CDR3 loop reads CASSYSRENEQFF. The CDR3 coding sequence is TGTGCCAGCAGTTACTCGCGGGAAAATGAGCAGTTCTTC.

The table lists this clone with a count of one. The chain employs TRBV9 and TRBJ2-1; possibly TRBD2 for D (6 bases). Germline V lookup: CDR1 SGDLS, CDR2 YYNGEE. The CDR3 has 16 amino acids. V lost 3 bases and J 0 bases, leaving 13 bases between the germline ends. CDR3 DNA sequence: TGTGCCAGCAGCGGTGGAGCGGGTAGCTCCTACAATGAGCAGTTCTTC. Protein product: CASSGGAGSSYNEQFF.

The chain carries TRBV7-9 and TRBJ2-5, with 9 nucleotides matching TRBD1. Unmatched junction bases numbered 8, after V lost 5 bases and J lost 1 base. The length of the CDR3 is 16 residues. Looked up from germline, CDR1 is SEHNR and CDR2 is FQNEAQ (reference sequence). This chain's CDR3 is CASSRGQGISQETQYF. Written as DNA, the CDR3 is TGTGCCAGCAGCAGAGGACAGGGGATTTCCCAAGAGACCCAGTACTTC.

The rearrangement joins TRBV9 to TRBJ2-5, with 7 positions matching TRBD1. The germline V gene encodes CDR1 SGDLS and CDR2 YYNGEE. The V and J ends lost 0 bases and 3 bases, in that order; junction bases with no gene match: 5. The CDR3 is made up of 15 amino acids. The CDR3 nucleotides read TGTGCCAGCAGCGTAGCCGGGACAGTCAAAGAGACCCAGTACTTC. The encoded protein is CASSVAGTVKETQYF.

This clone came up a few times. This chain connects TRBV9 to TRBJ2-3; D may be TRBD2 (7 bases). CDR3 length equals 16 residues. Trimming cost V 0 bases and J 1 base, with 12 bases left between them. CDR1 and CDR2 (germline): SGDLS, YYNGEE. The CDR3 DNA follows: TGTGCCAGCAGCGTAGACGGGGGGCAAGGCACAGATACGCAGTATTTT. Translating it yields CASSVDGGQGTDTQYF.

The V call is TRBV5-1, the J call TRBJ2-7; D possibly corresponds to TRBD1 (5 bases). CDR3 size: 16 residues. Trimming stripped 3 bases from V and 2 bases from J, with 18 bases between. Germline V gene data show CDR1 as SGHRS and CDR2 as YFSETQ. The DNA for the CDR3 is TGCGCCAGCAGCTCCCGGCTGGGGCAGGGAACCTACGAGCAGTACTTC. As protein: CASSSRLGQGTYEQYF.

This sequence joins TRBV29-1 and TRBJ2-7; 7 nucleotides align to TRBD2. CDR1 is SQVTM and CDR2 is ANQGSEA in the germline V gene. J lost 2 bases, V lost 4 bases, and 5 bases had no gene match. This CDR3 is built from 13 residues. CDR3 protein: CSVGGSSTYEQYF. The CDR3 bases are TGCAGCGTTGGCGGGAGCTCAACCTACGAGCAGTACTTC.

This clone was seen more than once but under ten times. The gene calls are TRBV18 and TRBJ2-7; D unresolved. The CDR3 contains 14 residues. With 0 bases removed from V and 3 bases from J, the gap between germline ends came to 9 bases. Germline CDR1 and CDR2: KGHSH and LQKENI. For the CDR3, the DNA is TGTGCCAGCTCACCACCGCCTAGTAACTACGAGCAGTACTTC. Its translation: CASSPPPSNYEQYF.

The chain employs TRBV5-1 and TRBJ2-7; tentative D call: TRBD2 (5 bases). Trimming took 0 bases from V and 2 from J, leaving 12 bases between them. Looked up from germline, CDR1 is SGHRS and CDR2 is YFSETQ. This CDR3 region has 15 residues. For the CDR3, the DNA is TGCGCCAGCAGCTTGGTCCTAGGGAGCACCTACGAGCAGTACTTC. It codes for CASSLVLGSTYEQYF.

This clone was counted a few times. The chain has TRBV6-5 and TRBJ2-2; possible D gene TRBD2, 5 bases. With 0 bases removed from V and 2 bases from J, the gap between germline ends came to 10 bases. The CDR3 has 16 amino acids. Germline V gene data show CDR1 as MNHEY and CDR2 as SVGAGI. The CDR3 DNA reads as TGTGCCAGCAGTTACTCGGGAGCGGTAAACACCGGGGAGCTGTTTTTT. Its protein product is CASSYSGAVNTGELFF.